This T cell receptor beta chain was captured in a study of blood T cell repertoires in COVID-19. In the original analysis: Nucleated cell number was recorded as an estimate derived from reference gene primer amplification. The table came from immunoSEQ multiplex PCR; TCRdb's copy has only in-frame clones and leaves some out. The V and J calls and the clone size are those of that table, but D and trimming were determined from the DNA. The sample contains approximately 200,000 clones, 65% to 90% of which appear only once. Germline-derived CDR1 and CDR2 are SGHVS and FQNEAQ. J was trimmed by 7 bases and V by 5 bases; bases with no gene match: 9. The CDR3 extends over 16 amino acids.

The sample comprised peripheral blood. The chain joins TRBV7-8 to TRBJ1-5; the match to TRBD1 covers 12 bases. This clonotype was obtained from a woman aged 50 to 65 with acute or convalescent COVID-19. The CDR3: CASSKGTGGLKQPQHF. CDR3 DNA: TGTGCCAGCAGCAAGGGGACAGGGGGCTTAAAACAGCCCCAGCATTTT.